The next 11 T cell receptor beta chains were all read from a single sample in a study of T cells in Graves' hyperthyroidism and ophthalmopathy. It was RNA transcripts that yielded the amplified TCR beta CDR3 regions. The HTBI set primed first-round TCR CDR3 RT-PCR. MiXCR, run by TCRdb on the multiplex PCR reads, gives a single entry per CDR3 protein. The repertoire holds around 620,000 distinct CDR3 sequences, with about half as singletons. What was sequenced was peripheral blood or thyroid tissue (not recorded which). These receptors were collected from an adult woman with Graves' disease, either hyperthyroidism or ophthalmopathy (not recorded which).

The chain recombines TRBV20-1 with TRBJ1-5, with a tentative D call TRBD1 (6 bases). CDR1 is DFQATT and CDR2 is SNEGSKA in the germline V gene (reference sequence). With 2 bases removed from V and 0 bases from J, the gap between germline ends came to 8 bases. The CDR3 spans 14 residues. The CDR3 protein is CSARPGVSNQPQHF. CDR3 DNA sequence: TGCAGTGCTAGACCAGGGGTTAGCAATCAGCCCCAGCATTTT.

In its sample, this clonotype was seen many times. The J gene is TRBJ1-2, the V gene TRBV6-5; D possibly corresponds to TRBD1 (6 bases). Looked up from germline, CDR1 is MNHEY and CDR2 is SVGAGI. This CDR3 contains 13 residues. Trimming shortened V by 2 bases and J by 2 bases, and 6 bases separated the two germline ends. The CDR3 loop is CASSYGQNYGYTF. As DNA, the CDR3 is TGTGCCAGCAGTTACGGACAGAACTATGGCTACACCTTC.

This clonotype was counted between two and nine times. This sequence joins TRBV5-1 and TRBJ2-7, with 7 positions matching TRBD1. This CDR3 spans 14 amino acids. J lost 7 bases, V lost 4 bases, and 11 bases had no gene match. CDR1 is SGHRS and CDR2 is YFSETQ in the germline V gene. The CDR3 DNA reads TGCGCCAGCAGCGAACAGGGGTCCCGTGGGGAGCAGTACTTC. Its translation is CASSEQGSRGEQYF.

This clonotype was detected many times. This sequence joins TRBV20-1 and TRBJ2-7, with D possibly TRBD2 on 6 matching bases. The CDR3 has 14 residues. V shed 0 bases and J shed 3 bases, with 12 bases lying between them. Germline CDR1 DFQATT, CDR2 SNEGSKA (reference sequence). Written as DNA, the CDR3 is TGCAGTGCTAGAGAGCACCGGGACTTCTACGAGCAGTACTTC. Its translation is CSAREHRDFYEQYF.

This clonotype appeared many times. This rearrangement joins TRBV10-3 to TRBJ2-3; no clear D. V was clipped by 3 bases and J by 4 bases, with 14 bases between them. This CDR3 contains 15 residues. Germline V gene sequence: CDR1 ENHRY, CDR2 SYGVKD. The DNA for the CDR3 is TGTGCCATCAGTGATCCTTCGACTGCGGCAGATACGCAGTATTTT. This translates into CAISDPSTAADTQYF.

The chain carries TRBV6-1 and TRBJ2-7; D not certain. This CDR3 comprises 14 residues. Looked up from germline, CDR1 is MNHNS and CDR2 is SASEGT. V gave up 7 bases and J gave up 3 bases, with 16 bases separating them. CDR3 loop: CASKSSTIGYEQYF. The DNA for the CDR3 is TGTGCCAGCAAATCGAGCACAATCGGCTACGAGCAGTACTTC.

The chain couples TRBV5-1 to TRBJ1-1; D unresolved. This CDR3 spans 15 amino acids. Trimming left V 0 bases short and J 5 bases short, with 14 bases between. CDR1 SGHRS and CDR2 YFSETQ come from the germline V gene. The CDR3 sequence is CASSLAETRDTEAFF. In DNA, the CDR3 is TGCGCCAGCAGCTTGGCCGAGACACGGGATACTGAAGCTTTCTTT.

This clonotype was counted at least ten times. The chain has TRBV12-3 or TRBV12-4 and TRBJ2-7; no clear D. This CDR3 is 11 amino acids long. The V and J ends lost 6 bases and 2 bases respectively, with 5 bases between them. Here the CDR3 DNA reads TGTGCCAGCAGCATTACCTACGAGCAGTACTTC. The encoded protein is CASSITYEQYF.

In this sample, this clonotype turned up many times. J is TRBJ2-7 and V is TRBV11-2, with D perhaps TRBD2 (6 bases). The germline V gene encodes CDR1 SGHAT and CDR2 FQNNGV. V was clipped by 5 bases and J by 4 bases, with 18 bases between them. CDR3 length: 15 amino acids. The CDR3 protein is CASSLRTIGGYEQYF. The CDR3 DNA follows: TGTGCCAGCAGCCTCCGGACTATCGGAGGTTACGAGCAGTACTTC.

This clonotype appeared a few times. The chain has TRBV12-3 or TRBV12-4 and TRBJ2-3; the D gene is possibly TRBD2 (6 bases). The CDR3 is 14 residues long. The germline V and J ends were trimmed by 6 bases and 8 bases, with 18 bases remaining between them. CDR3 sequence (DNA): TGTGCCAGCAGCTTGGCCGGGGGAGGCGCTACGCAGTATTTT. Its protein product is CASSLAGGGATQYF.

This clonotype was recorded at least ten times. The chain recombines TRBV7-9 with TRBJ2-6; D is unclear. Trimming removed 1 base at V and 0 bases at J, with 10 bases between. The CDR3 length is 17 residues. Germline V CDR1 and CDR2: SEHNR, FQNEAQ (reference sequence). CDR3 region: CASSLGSKGSGANVLTF. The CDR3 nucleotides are TGTGCCAGCAGCTTAGGAAGTAAAGGCTCTGGGGCCAACGTCCTGACTTTC. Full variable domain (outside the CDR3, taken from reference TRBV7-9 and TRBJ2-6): DTGVSQNPRHKITKRGQNVTFRCDPISEHNRLYWYRQTLGQGPEFLTYFQNEAQLEKSRLLSDRFSAERPKGSFSTLEIQRTEQGDSAMYLCASSLGSKGSGANVLTFGAGSRLTVL.